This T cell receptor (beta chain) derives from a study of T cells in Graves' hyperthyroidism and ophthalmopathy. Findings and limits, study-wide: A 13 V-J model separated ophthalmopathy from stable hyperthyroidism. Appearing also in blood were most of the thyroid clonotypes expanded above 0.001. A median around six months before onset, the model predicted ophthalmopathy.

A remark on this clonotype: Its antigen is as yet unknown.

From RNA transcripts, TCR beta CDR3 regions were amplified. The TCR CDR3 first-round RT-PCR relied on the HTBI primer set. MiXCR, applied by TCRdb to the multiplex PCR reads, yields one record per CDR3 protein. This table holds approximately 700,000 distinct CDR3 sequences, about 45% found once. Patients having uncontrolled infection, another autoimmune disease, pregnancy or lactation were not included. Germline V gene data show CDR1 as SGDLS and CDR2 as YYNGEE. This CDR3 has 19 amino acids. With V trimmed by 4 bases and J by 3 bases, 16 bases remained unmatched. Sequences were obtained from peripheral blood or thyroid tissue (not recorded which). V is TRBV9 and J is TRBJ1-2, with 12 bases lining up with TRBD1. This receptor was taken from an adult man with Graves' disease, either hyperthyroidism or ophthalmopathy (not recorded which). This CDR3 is CASSLPTTPGQGADYGYTF. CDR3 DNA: TGTGCCAGCAGCCTACCAACTACCCCGGGACAGGGGGCCGACTATGGCTACACCTTC.